Given below is one T cell receptor beta chain in context. Antigen specificity is unknown. These data come from a study of shared clonotypes between healthy human individuals. Study-wide background: Three plates were used per donor for CD4 naive, three for CD4 memory, two for CD8 naive and one for CD8 memory. Study-wide points: Sorted-subset sequencing was shown by rarefaction to be incomplete despite large depth. The generation probabilities recorded for non-shared clonotypes fell below those of clonotypes shared by all four donors.

CD45RO negativity and positive selection for CCR7 defined naive CD8 cells, a population that excluded terminally differentiated effector memory CD45RA+ cells. The repertoire was sequenced with immunoSEQ multiplex PCR; TCRdb's copy has only in-frame clones and lacks some. Among 800,000 to 950,000 clones listed, 96% were seen once. J was trimmed by 7 bases and V by 7 bases; bases with no gene match: 10. Germline V lookup: CDR1 SQVTM, CDR2 ANQGSEA. The CDR3 spans 12 residues. The TCR was taken from a man aged 30 to 39 in good health. This chain connects TRBV29-1 to TRBJ2-7; 7 positions agree with TRBD2. Specimen: naive CD8+ T cells sorted from blood. Here the CDR3 reads CSGVAGPREQYF. Here the CDR3 DNA reads TGCAGCGGGGTAGCGGGTCCAAGAGAGCAGTACTTC.